A single sample gave rise to the 20 T cell receptor beta chains below, sequenced in a study of blood T cells in healthy people across ages. Through a sample-barcoded 5' primer and a J-beta primer mix, a second PCR was run for roughly 6 to 12 cycles. TCRdb re-derived calls from the 5' RACE reads in MiXCR, one entry per CDR3 protein. The table shows about 970,000 distinct CDR3 sequences, with just over 50% occurring only once. The sequencing sample was made of blood. These receptors all stem from a woman in her sixties or seventies in good health.

The chain recombines TRBV11-1 with TRBJ2-7; TRBD1 is a possible D gene (5 bases). Germline V gene sequence: CDR1 SGHAT, CDR2 FQDESV (reference sequence). V dropped 5 bases and J dropped 5 bases, with 22 bases sitting between them. The CDR3 has 16 residues. The CDR3 spells CASSGGAGVRSHEQYF. DNA for the CDR3: TGTGCCAGCAGCGGTGGGGCCGGTGTCAGGTCCCACGAGCAGTACTTC.

The chain carries TRBV28 and TRBJ1-2, with a tentative D call TRBD1 (6 bases). The CDR3 contains 14 residues. Germline V gives CDR1 MDHEN, CDR2 SYDVKM. V lost 7 bases and J 2 bases, leaving 14 bases between the germline ends. The CDR3 DNA is TGTGCCAGCATGGACAGTCCAGGGAACTATGGCTACACCTTC. Translating gives CASMDSPGNYGYTF.

The chain couples TRBV5-1 to TRBJ2-3; 7 bases are a match to TRBD1. The V segment lost 3 bases and the J segment 6 bases; nucleotides outside the gene matches: 19. The CDR3 has 18 residues. From germline, CDR1 is SGHRS and CDR2 YFSETQ. The CDR3, as DNA: TGCGCCAGCAGCTCGCCTAAAGGGTCTACAGGGGTGTCGGATACGCAGTATTTT. This gives the protein CASSSPKGSTGVSDTQYF.

This clonotype has more than one count but fewer than ten. The rearrangement joins TRBV7-9 to TRBJ2-7, with 8 nucleotides matching TRBD1. Trimming at V came to 3 bases and at J to 0 bases, leaving 7 bases not matched to a gene. Per germline, CDR1 SEHNR and CDR2 FQNEAQ (reference sequence). CDR3 length equals 16 residues. CDR3 DNA: TGTGCCAGCAGCTTGGCGGGACAGGTGGTCTCCTACGAGCAGTACTTC. It specifies CASSLAGQVVSYEQYF.

In DNA, the CDR3 is TGTGCCAGCAGCTCCCTGCGGGTAGCGGGAGTCGATGAGCAGTTCTTC. Protein product: CASSSLRVAGVDEQFF. This chain links TRBV7-8 with TRBJ2-1, with TRBD2 matching over 9 bases. Germline V gives CDR1 SGHVS, CDR2 FQNEAQ. The length of the CDR3 is 16 residues. V shed 4 bases, J shed 8 bases, and the junction held 12 bases outside the gene matches. The full variable domain, completed using reference TRBV7-8 and TRBJ2-1, is GAGVSQSPRYKVAKRGQDVALRCDPISGHVSLFWYQQALGQGPEFLTYFQNEAQLDKSGLPSDRFFAERPEGSVSTLKIQRTQQEDSAVYLCASSSLRVAGVDEQFFGPGTRLTVL.

The J gene is TRBJ2-7, the V gene TRBV27; 13 nucleotides line up with TRBD2. V dropped 5 bases and J dropped 7; count of bases not matched to a gene: 14. This CDR3 contains 17 residues. Germline CDR1 reads MNHEY; CDR2 reads SMNVEV (reference sequence). CDR3 loop: CASSPRTSGRRYNEQYF. CDR3 DNA sequence: TGTGCCAGCAGTCCCCGGACTAGCGGGAGAAGGTACAATGAGCAGTACTTC.

This clonotype was found a few times. The chain is built from TRBV2 and TRBJ2-1, with TRBD1 identical over 8 bases. V was clipped by 7 bases and J by 6 bases; unmatched bases: 2. Germline CDR1 reads SNHLY; CDR2 reads FYNNEI. The CDR3 totals 12 residues. The CDR3 is CASIGQGNEQFF. The CDR3 region has the DNA TGTGCCAGCATAGGACAGGGCAATGAGCAGTTCTTC.

The chain is built from TRBV3-1 and TRBJ2-3; D gene ambiguous. The V and J ends lost 2 bases and 2 bases respectively, with 23 bases between them. This CDR3 has 19 residues. CDR1 and CDR2 from the germline V gene are LGHDT and YNNKEL (reference sequence). CDR3 bases: TGTGCCAGCAGCCAAAGTTGGAAGACTTCACCCGCTTCCACAGATACGCAGTATTTT. Its translation: CASSQSWKTSPASTDTQYF.

V gene TRBV13 combines with J gene TRBJ2-5; no clear D. The CDR3 consists of 16 residues. The germline V and J ends were trimmed by 2 bases and 2 bases, with 15 bases remaining between them. Per the germline V gene, CDR1 is PRHDT and CDR2 is FYEKMQ (reference sequence). CDR3 nucleotide sequence: TGTGCCAGCAGCTTATCGCCAGAAAGCCCACAAGAGACCCAGTACTTC. Translated: CASSLSPESPQETQYF.

This clonotype was picked up a small number of times. This rearrangement joins TRBV12-3 or TRBV12-4 to TRBJ2-7; TRBD1 aligns across 9 bases. The CDR3 consists of 16 residues. V shed 4 bases, J shed 1 base, and the junction held 8 bases outside the gene matches. In nucleotides, the CDR3 is TGTGCCAGCAGTTCGTTTACGGGACAGGGATCCTACGAGCAGTACTTC. This codes for CASSSFTGQGSYEQYF.

The V gene is TRBV3-1, the J gene TRBJ2-3, with TRBD1 identical over 8 bases. This CDR3 region has 13 residues. Germline V gives CDR1 LGHDT, CDR2 YNNKEL (reference sequence). The V gene end was trimmed by 2 bases and the J gene end by 14 bases; junction bases not matched to a gene: 9. CDR3 sequence (DNA): TGTGCCAGCAGCCAATCTGGGCAGGGGGCGACGTATTTT. This encodes CASSQSGQGATYF.

The chain is built from TRBV10-3 and TRBJ2-1; 9 nucleotides line up with TRBD1. Germline V gives CDR1 ENHRY, CDR2 SYGVKD. The CDR3 runs 15 residues. V lost 3 bases and J lost 8; bases outside the gene matches: 8. CDR3 residues: CAISDHGRDRDEQFF. CDR3 in DNA: TGTGCCATCAGTGACCACGGGCGGGACAGGGATGAGCAGTTCTTC.

This clonotype was seen only a few times. The V gene is TRBV7-9, the J gene TRBJ2-5; a possible D gene is TRBD2 (7 bases). V was clipped by 5 bases and J by 1 base, with 17 bases between them. This CDR3 has 16 amino acids. Germline V gives CDR1 SEHNR, CDR2 FQNEAQ (reference sequence). The CDR3 DNA sequence: TGTGCCAGCAGCATGAACCTAGCGGACAGCCAAGAGACCCAGTACTTC. Amino acid sequence: CASSMNLADSQETQYF.

J is TRBJ1-5 and V is TRBV24-1; no reliable D call. This CDR3 spans 14 amino acids. V gave up 5 bases and J gave up 3 bases, with 10 bases separating them. CDR1 KGHDR and CDR2 SFDVKD come from the germline V gene. CDR3 amino acids: CATSGMGSNQPQHF. The CDR3 DNA sequence: TGTGCCACCAGTGGAATGGGTTCCAATCAGCCCCAGCATTTT.

The chain uses TRBV28 and TRBJ2-3; 8 positions agree with TRBD2. Germline-derived CDR1 and CDR2 are MDHEN and SYDVKM. The CDR3 contains 14 residues. The V and J ends lost 4 bases and 8 bases, in that order; junction bases with no gene match: 8. CDR3 bases: TGTGCCAGCAGTTCCTCAGCGGGAGAGGCTACGCAGTATTTT. Translated: CASSSSAGEATQYF. Based on the CDR3 plus reference TRBV28 and TRBJ2-3, the full variable domain is DVKVTQSSRYLVKRTGEKVFLECVQDMDHENMFWYRQDPGLGLRLIYFSYDVKMKEKGDIPEGYSVSREKKERFSLILESASTNQTSMYLCASSSSAGEATQYFGPGTRLTVL.

This clonotype showed up just once. The V and J genes are TRBV2 and TRBJ2-5, with D hard to call. The DNA matches TRBJ2-7 better at its end, which makes the J call doubtful. Germline CDR1 reads SNHLY; CDR2 reads FYNNEI. This CDR3 spans 14 amino acids. The CDR3 region is CASSVAGFNSEQYF. In DNA, the CDR3 is TGTGCCAGCAGTGTTGCAGGTTTTAACTCCGAGCAGTACTTC.

This clonotype was observed a few times. The V call is TRBV20-1, the J call TRBJ2-7, with D possibly matching TRBD1 (6 bases). This CDR3 is 13 amino acids long. Germline CDR1 reads DFQATT; CDR2 reads SNEGSKA (reference sequence). V gave up 6 bases and J gave up 1 base, with 13 bases separating them. CDR3 in amino acids: CSASNRESYEQYF. CDR3 nucleotide sequence: TGCAGTGCCTCCAACAGGGAATCCTACGAGCAGTACTTC.

The chain uses TRBV7-2 and TRBJ2-7; D is perhaps TRBD2 (6 bases). This CDR3 comprises 14 residues. The V end was cut by 5 bases, the J end by 6 bases, with 17 bases between. Germline V gives CDR1 SGHTA, CDR2 FQGNSA. CDR3 sequence reads: CASSPQWRVAEQYF. CDR3 in DNA: TGTGCCAGCAGCCCCCAGTGGAGGGTTGCCGAGCAGTACTTC.

CDR3 bases: TGTGCCAGCAAGGCGGGAGGCTCCTACAATGAGCAGTTCTTC. Its protein product is CASKAGGSYNEQFF. V usage is TRBV27 and J usage is TRBJ2-1, with 8 bases that match TRBD2. With V trimmed by 7 bases and J by 0 bases, 2 bases remained unmatched. This CDR3 is 14 amino acids long. Germline CDR1 reads MNHEY; CDR2 reads SMNVEV (reference sequence).

The chain couples TRBV28 to TRBJ2-5, with TRBD2 identical over 12 bases. The germline V gene encodes CDR1 MDHEN and CDR2 SYDVKM. V lost 5 bases and J lost 11; bases outside the gene matches: 12. The CDR3 has 15 amino acids. The CDR3 spells CASSVASGRAGEQYF. The DNA for the CDR3 is TGTGCCAGCAGTGTCGCTAGCGGGAGGGCCGGAGAGCAGTACTTC.